This T cell receptor beta chain was captured by sequencing in a study of T cell changes during pregnancy in multiple sclerosis. This clone was recorded a few times. Generated by immunoSEQ multiplex PCR, the TCRdb table keeps only in-frame clones and is missing some. The sample consists of approximately 70,000 clones, 90% to 95% of them appearing once. With 2 bases clipped from V and 0 bases from J, the junction kept 5 bases outside the gene matches. The germline V gene encodes CDR1 SGHDT and CDR2 YYEEEE. This CDR3 is 16 amino acids long. The starting material was peripheral blood, obtained in the third trimester of pregnancy. This receptor was obtained from a female donor in good health, enrolled as a control in a pregnancy study. The rearrangement joins TRBV5-6 to TRBJ2-7, with 10 bases aligning to TRBD1. CDR3 residues: CASSFTGTGDSYEQYF. CDR3 DNA sequence: TGTGCCAGCAGCTTTACCGGGACAGGGGACTCCTACGAGCAGTACTTC.